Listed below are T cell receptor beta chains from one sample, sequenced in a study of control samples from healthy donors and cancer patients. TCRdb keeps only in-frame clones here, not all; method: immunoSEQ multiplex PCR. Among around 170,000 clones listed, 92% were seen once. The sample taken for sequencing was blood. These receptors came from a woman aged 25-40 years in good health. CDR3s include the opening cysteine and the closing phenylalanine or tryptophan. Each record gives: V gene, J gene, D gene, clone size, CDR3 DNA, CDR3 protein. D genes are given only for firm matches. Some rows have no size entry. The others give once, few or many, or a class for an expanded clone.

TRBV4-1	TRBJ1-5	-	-	TGCGCCAGCAGCCAAGTTCAGGTAAATCAGCCCCAGCATTTT	CASSQVQVNQPQHF
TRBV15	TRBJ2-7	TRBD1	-	TGTGCCACCAGCGGACCCCCCGGACAGGGTACCGACGAGCAGTACTTC	CATSGPPGQGTDEQYF
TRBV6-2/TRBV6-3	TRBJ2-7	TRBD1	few	TGTGCCAGCAGTTACCGCACATCCGGGACAGGGGACTACGAGCAGTACTTC	CASSYRTSGTGDYEQYF
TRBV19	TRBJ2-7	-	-	TGTGCCAGTACCCCCTCGGGGATGAGCTCCTACGAGCAGTACTTC	CASTPSGMSSYEQYF
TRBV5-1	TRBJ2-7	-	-	TGCGCCAGCAGCTTGGGCAGTCTCCTTTACGAGCAGTACTTC	CASSLGSLLYEQYF
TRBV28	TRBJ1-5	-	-	TGTGCCAGCAGTTTAGCAGGGGCAGGTCAGCCCCAGCATTTT	CASSLAGAGQPQHF
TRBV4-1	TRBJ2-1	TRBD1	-	TGCGCCAGCAGCCAGGACAGGGGTTCCTACAATGAGCAGTTCTTC	CASSQDRGSYNEQFF
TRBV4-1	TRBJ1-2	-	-	TGCGCCAGCAGCCAAGATCCTGGAGGCTTCTATGGCTACACCTTC	CASSQDPGGFYGYTF
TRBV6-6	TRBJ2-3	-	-	TGTGCCAGCAGTTCCGGTAGCGGCGGGGCGGCTACGCAGTATTTT	CASSSGSGGAATQYF
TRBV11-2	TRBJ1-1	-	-	TGTGCCAGCAGCTCATACGAAGGACGGAACACTGAAGCTTTCTTT	CASSSYEGRNTEAFF
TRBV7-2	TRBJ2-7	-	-	TGTGCCAGCAGCTTAGATGGGCAGGGGTTCGAGCAGTACTTC	CASSLDGQGFEQYF
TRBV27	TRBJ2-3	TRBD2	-	TGTGCCAGCAGCCTAAGCCTTCGGACTAGCGGGAACACAGATACGCAGTATTTT	CASSLSLRTSGNTDTQYF
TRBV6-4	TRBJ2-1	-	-	TGTGCCAGCAGTGACTCTGAGCGGAGCTCCTACAATGAGCAGTTCTTC	CASSDSERSSYNEQFF
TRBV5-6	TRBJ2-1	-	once	TGTGCCAGCAGCTTAATAACACTCACAAGCTCCTACAATGAGCAGTTCTTC	CASSLITLTSSYNEQFF
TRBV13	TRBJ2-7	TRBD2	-	TGTGCCAGCAGCCCCAGGACTAGCGGGAGTCCAAGAACCTACGAGCAGTACTTC	CASSPRTSGSPRTYEQYF
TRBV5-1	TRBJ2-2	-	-	TGCGCCAGCAAGGGGGTGAACACCGGGGAGCTGTTTTTT	CASKGVNTGELFF
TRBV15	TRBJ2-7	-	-	TGTGCCACCAGCAGAGATTCAGGGGACCCCTACGAGCAGTACTTC	CATSRDSGDPYEQYF
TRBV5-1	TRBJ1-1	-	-	TGCGCCAGCAGCCGTTCTGTGGGGGGGAACACTGAAGCTTTCTTT	CASSRSVGGNTEAFF
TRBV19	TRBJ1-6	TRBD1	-	TGTGCCAGTGGACCGGGACAGGGGAATTCACCCCTCCACTTT	CASGPGQGNSPLHF
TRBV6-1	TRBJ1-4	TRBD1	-	TGTGCCAGCAGTGAAGAACCACCAGGGGGAGGTAATGAAAAACTGTTTTTT	CASSEEPPGGGNEKLFF
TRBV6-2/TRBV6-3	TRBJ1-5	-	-	TGTGCCAGCAGTTACGGGACACTTAGCAATCAGCCCCAGCATTTT	CASSYGTLSNQPQHF
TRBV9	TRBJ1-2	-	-	TGTGCCAGCAGCACTAATTCCGGGGCCTATGGCTACACCTTC	CASSTNSGAYGYTF
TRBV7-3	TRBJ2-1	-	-	TGTGCCAGCAGCCTCTCGTCACCTTCCTACAATGAGCAGTTCTTC	CASSLSSPSYNEQFF
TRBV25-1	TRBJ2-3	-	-	TGTGCCAGCAGGGACAGTGTCACAGATACGCAGTATTTT	CASRDSVTDTQYF
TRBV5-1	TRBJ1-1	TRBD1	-	TGCGCCAGCAGTCAAGGACAGGGGAGCAAGCACACTGAAGCTTTCTTT	CASSQGQGSKHTEAFF
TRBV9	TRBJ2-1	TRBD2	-	TGTGCCAGCAGCGTAGGGGCGGGAGCTTACAATGAGCAGTTCTTC	CASSVGAGAYNEQFF
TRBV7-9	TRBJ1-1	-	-	TGTGCCAGCTGGACCCCCGGGGACACTGAAGCTTTCTTT	CASWTPGDTEAFF
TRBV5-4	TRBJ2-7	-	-	TGTGCCAGCAGCTTAGGGGTTGACCTGTCCTACGAGCAGTACTTC	CASSLGVDLSYEQYF
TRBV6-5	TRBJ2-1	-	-	TGTGCCAGCAGTTACTTCGACAGGGACGGGGGTGAGCAGTTCTTC	CASSYFDRDGGEQFF
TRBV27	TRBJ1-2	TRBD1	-	TGTGCCAGCAGGAACACCGGGACAGGAAACTATGGCTACACCTTC	CASRNTGTGNYGYTF
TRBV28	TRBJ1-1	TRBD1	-	TGTGCCAGCAGTAGCGGGGGGCAGGGGGCGACTGAAGCTTTCTTT	CASSSGGQGATEAFF
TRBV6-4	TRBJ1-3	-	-	TGTGCCAGCAGTGACCCCACCGCGAGGCCAGCTGGAAACACCATATATTTT	CASSDPTARPAGNTIYF
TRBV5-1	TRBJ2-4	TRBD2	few	TGCGCCAGCAGCCCGGGACTAGCGGTAGCCAAAAACATTCAGTACTTC	CASSPGLAVAKNIQYF
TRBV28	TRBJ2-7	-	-	TGTGCCAGCAGGCTGGGACCTCACGAGCAGTACTTC	CASRLGPHEQYF
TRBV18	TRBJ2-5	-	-	TGTGCCAGCTCACCTAATACACAGACAGGTCAAGAGACCCAGTACTTC	CASSPNTQTGQETQYF
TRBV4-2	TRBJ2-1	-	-	TGTGCCAGCAGCCAAGCGGGGCAGGGCAATGAGCAGTTCTTC	CASSQAGQGNEQFF
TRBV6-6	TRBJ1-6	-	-	TGTGCCAGCAGTTACGCCGGGCGCCCCAATACTTCACCCCTCCACTTT	CASSYAGRPNTSPLHF
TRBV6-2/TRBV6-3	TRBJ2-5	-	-	TGTGCCAGCAGTCAAGGAGAGACCCAGTACTTC	CASSQGETQYF
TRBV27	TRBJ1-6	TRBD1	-	TGTGCCAGCAGTTTGGGACAGGGAAATTCACCCCTCCACTTT	CASSLGQGNSPLHF
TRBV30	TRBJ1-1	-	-	TGTGCCTGGACCCCGGGCAGGGCGAGGAGCTTGAACACTGAAGCTTTCTTT	CAWTPGRARSLNTEAFF
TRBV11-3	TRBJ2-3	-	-	TGTGCCAGCAGCTTAGGAGGCCACACGCAGTATTTT	CASSLGGHTQYF
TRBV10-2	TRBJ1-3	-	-	TGCGCCAGCAGTGATTTGGGACTCTCGGGAAACACCATATATTTT	CASSDLGLSGNTIYF
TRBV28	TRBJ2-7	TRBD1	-	TGTGCCAGCAGCTCGGGACAGGGGTTCTACGAGCAGTACTTC	CASSSGQGFYEQYF
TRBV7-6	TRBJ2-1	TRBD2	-	TGTGCCAGCAGCTTAGGACTAGCGGAGATTTACAATGAGCAGTTCTTC	CASSLGLAEIYNEQFF
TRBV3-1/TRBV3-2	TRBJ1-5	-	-	TGTGCCAGCAGCCAAGGGGTTCCGGGCGAGCATAGCAATCAGCCCCAGCATTTT	CASSQGVPGEHSNQPQHF
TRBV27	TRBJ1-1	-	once	TGTGCCAGCAGTTTATCGAGGGGGGGGGACACTGAAGCTTTCTTT	CASSLSRGGDTEAFF
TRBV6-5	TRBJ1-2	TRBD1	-	TGTGCCAGCAGAGAGCAGGGGGCCGGCTATGGCTACACCTTC	CASREQGAGYGYTF
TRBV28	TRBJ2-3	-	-	TGTGCCAGCAGTTTATCTGCAGGGTTTAAGCCCTTGTCAGATACGCAGTATTTT	CASSLSAGFKPLSDTQYF
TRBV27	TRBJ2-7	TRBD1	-	TGTGCCAGCAGTTTAACGGGACAGGGGTCCTACGAGCAGTACTTC	CASSLTGQGSYEQYF
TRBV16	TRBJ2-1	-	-	TGTGCCAGCAGCCAGGAACAGGTCGGGAATGAGCAGTTCTTC	CASSQEQVGNEQFF
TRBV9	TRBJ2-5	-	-	TGTGCCAGCAGCGTAGGTAGCGGTAACCAAGAGACCCAGTACTTC	CASSVGSGNQETQYF
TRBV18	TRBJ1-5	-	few	TGTGCCAGCTCACCGCAGGGGACGAATAGCAATCAGCCCCAGCATTTT	CASSPQGTNSNQPQHF
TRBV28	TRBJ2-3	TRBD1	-	TGTGCCAGCAGGTATTGGACAGGGGGCACAGATACGCAGTATTTT	CASRYWTGGTDTQYF
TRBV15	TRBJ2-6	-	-	TGTGCCACCAGCAGAGACCTCTCTTCTGGGGCCAACGTCCTGACTTTC	CATSRDLSSGANVLTF
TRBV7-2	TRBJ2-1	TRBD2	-	TGTGCCAGCAGCCTTAGCGGGAGACCCTACAATGAGCAGTTCTTC	CASSLSGRPYNEQFF